This T cell receptor beta chain is from a study of beta chain features in type 1 diabetes. Study at large: Sorted cells from all samples, numbering fewer than 120,000,000, were examined. Broader study findings: Type 1 diabetes patients showed fewer insertions and more deletions at VDJ junctions. For cells with high TCR expression, cDNA sequencing could yield over-representation.

With V trimmed by 4 bases and J by 6 bases, 7 bases remained unmatched. This CDR3 spans 16 amino acids. Germline V lookup: CDR1 SGHTA, CDR2 FQGNSA. Concerning this clone: Its target is not known.

Expressed TCRB transcripts were sequenced because the isolated RNA had all been reverse transcribed beforehand. Assay used: immunoSEQ multiplex PCR; TCRdb lists only in-frame clones, some missing. The sample consists of 120,000 to 150,000 clones, about 10% of them appearing once. This TCR was recovered from a man between 18 and 29 years old in good health. What was sequenced was naive CD4+ T cells from blood. The chain has TRBV7-2 and TRBJ2-1; 12 bases line up with TRBD2. CDR3 nucleotide sequence: TGTGCCAGCAGCTCCGGTCTAGCGGGGGGGGGCAATGAGCAGTTCTTC. Its protein product is CASSSGLAGGGNEQFF.